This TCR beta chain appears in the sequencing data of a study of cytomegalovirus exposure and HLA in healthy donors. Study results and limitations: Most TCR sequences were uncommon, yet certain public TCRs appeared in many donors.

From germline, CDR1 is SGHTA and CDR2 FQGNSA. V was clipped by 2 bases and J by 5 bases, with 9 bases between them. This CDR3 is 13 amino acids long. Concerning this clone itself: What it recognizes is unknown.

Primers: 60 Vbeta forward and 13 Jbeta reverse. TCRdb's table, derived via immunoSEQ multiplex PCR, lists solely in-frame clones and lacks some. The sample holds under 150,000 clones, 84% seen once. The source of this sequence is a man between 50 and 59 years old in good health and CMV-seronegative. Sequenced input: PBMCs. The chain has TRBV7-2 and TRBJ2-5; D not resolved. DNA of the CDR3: TGTGCCAGCAGCTTATCATTCGGGGAGACCCAGTACTTC. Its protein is CASSLSFGETQYF.